A selection of T cell receptor beta chains follows, all from one sample in a study of shared clonotypes between healthy human individuals. The repertoire was sequenced with immunoSEQ multiplex PCR; TCRdb's copy has only in-frame clones and lacks some. The data hold roughly 810,000 clones, with around 96% observed a single time. Sequenced: naive CD8+ T cells sorted from blood. The receptors derive from a man aged 25 to 45 in good health. Both conserved end residues are part of each CDR3. The D gene is left open where the match is weak.

j_gene,d_gene,v_gene,CDR3aa,CDR3nt
TRBJ2-3,NA,TRBV5-8,CASSFVGREGDTQYF,TGTGCCAGCAGCTTCGTCGGCAGGGAAGGAGATACGCAGTATTTT
TRBJ2-7,NA,TRBV5-6,CASSFSGSSSYEQYF,TGTGCCAGCAGCTTCTCTGGCTCGTCCTCCTACGAGCAGTACTTC
TRBJ2-7,TRBD2,TRBV18,CASSPTSGRKGAEQYF,TGTGCCAGCTCACCGACTAGCGGGAGGAAGGGCGCCGAGCAGTACTTC
TRBJ2-2,TRBD2,TRBV6-1,CASSEPRLAGGPSHTAGELFF,TGTGCCAGCAGTGAACCCCGACTAGCGGGAGGGCCGAGTCATACGGCCGGGGAGCTGTTTTTT
TRBJ2-5,NA,TRBV19,CASSSEQETQYF,TGTGCCAGTAGTAGCGAACAAGAGACCCAGTACTTC
TRBJ1-5,NA,TRBV19,CASRGTVFNQPQHF,TGTGCCAGTAGGGGGACGGTGTTCAATCAGCCCCAGCATTTT
TRBJ2-6,NA,TRBV7-7,CASSRLLPQSRANVLTF,TGTGCCAGCAGCCGGCTGCTGCCACAAAGTCGGGCCAACGTCCTGACTTTC
TRBJ2-1,NA,TRBV4-1,CASSQWSGSNEQFF,TGCGCCAGCAGCCAATGGTCAGGGTCCAATGAGCAGTTCTTC
TRBJ2-1,TRBD2,TRBV5-1,CASSLLGAGLGDNEQFF,TGCGCCAGCAGCTTGTTGGGGGCGGGACTAGGCGACAATGAGCAGTTCTTC
TRBJ1-3,NA,TRBV16,CAGRQTGSGNTIYF,TGTGCCGGCAGACAGACAGGCTCTGGAAACACCATATATTTT
TRBJ2-7,NA,TRBV5-1,CASSLGVDSYEQYF,TGCGCCAGCAGCCTGGGAGTGGATTCCTACGAGCAGTACTTC
TRBJ2-3,NA,TRBV6-5,CASSSSGAPTTDTQYF,TGTGCCAGCAGTTCCTCGGGGGCCCCAACAACAGATACGCAGTATTTT
TRBJ2-5,NA,TRBV6-5,CASSPDRFETQYF,TGTGCCAGCAGCCCCGACAGGTTTGAGACCCAGTACTTC